One sample yielded the 10 T cell receptor beta chains listed below, sequenced in a study of T cell repertoires in cytomegalovirus infection. TCRdb re-derived calls from the reads in MiXCR, one entry per CDR3 protein. The sample contains 450,000 to 600,000 distinct CDR3 sequences, roughly 12% of which appear only once. Sequencing was done on a sample of PBMCs. The receptors stem from a human donor in good health (CMV status not recorded). Some clones in this sample may be carry-over from other donors' samples.

The CDR3 nucleotides are TGTGCCAGCGAGCAGGACGGGGAGCTGTTTTTT. Residues: CASEQDGELFF. V usage is TRBV6-6 and J usage is TRBJ2-2; no clear D gene. Trimming removed 8 bases from V and 7 bases from J, with 8 bases in between. The CDR3 is 11 amino acids. Germline-derived CDR1 and CDR2 are MNHNY and SVGAGI (reference sequence).

The V and J genes are TRBV29-1 and TRBJ2-1, with D perhaps TRBD1 (5 bases). Germline V gives CDR1 SQVTM, CDR2 ANQGSEA. Trimming removed 8 bases at V and 6 bases at J, with 11 bases between. The CDR3 has 11 residues. The CDR3 loop reads CSIFDSNEQFF. The CDR3 DNA reads TGCAGCATTTTCGACAGCAATGAGCAGTTCTTC.

This clonotype appeared many times. The chain employs TRBV12-3 or TRBV12-4 and TRBJ1-1, with unresolved D. This CDR3 region has 13 residues. Trimming removed 6 bases at V and 6 bases at J, with 14 bases between. The CDR3 sequence is CASSLPGSAEAFF. CDR3 in DNA: TGTGCCAGCAGCCTCCCCGGATCTGCTGAAGCTTTCTTT.

This clonotype was detected many times. The chain is built from TRBV7-6 and TRBJ2-3, with 8 bases aligning to TRBD2. This CDR3 region has 14 residues. V was clipped by 7 bases and J by 2 bases; unmatched bases: 5. Germline V gene sequence: CDR1 SGHVS, CDR2 FNYEAQ. The CDR3 nucleotides read TGTGCCAGCACGAGGCGGGGGGTCACAGATACGCAGTATTTT. This sequence encodes CASTRRGVTDTQYF.

This clonotype occurred a few times. The chain employs TRBV28 and TRBJ2-1; 9 bases map to TRBD2. The CDR3 is made up of 15 amino acids. Germline trimming cut 1 base from V and 12 bases from J; bases unmatched to any gene: 10. CDR1 MDHEN and CDR2 SYDVKM come from the germline V gene. The CDR3 reads CASSLSSGALGGQFF. The CDR3 DNA follows: TGTGCCAGCAGTTTATCTAGCGGGGCCCTTGGGGGGCAGTTCTTC.

This clonotype occurred a few times. The chain couples TRBV5-1 to TRBJ2-7, with a tentative D call TRBD2 (6 bases). The germline CDR1 and CDR2 sequences are SGHRS and YFSETQ. There are 15 residues in the CDR3. With 4 bases removed from V and 4 bases from J, the gap between germline ends came to 18 bases. The chain's CDR3 is CASSTVAESLYEQYF. DNA for the CDR3: TGCGCCAGCAGCACCGTAGCGGAGAGCCTTTACGAGCAGTACTTC.

In this sample, this clonotype turned up many times. This CDR3 is CSVERTSGGDEQYF. CDR3 bases: TGCAGCGTAGAGAGAACTAGCGGGGGGGACGAGCAGTACTTC. The chain recombines TRBV20-1 with TRBJ2-7, with 13 bases aligning to TRBD2. Germline CDR1 is DFQATT and CDR2 is SNEGSKA (reference sequence). The CDR3 covers 14 residues.

This clonotype has at least ten counts. V gene TRBV7-8 combines with J gene TRBJ2-4; 7 bases agree with TRBD2. Germline CDR1 is SGHVS and CDR2 is FQNEAQ. This CDR3 has 13 residues. V shed 4 bases, J shed 6 bases, and the junction held 3 bases outside the gene matches. This chain's CDR3 is CASSWTSGNIQYF. The CDR3 region has the DNA TGTGCCAGCAGCTGGACTAGTGGAAACATTCAGTACTTC. Supplemented by reference TRBV7-8 and TRBJ2-4, the full variable domain reads GAGVSQSPRYKVAKRGQDVALRCDPISGHVSLFWYQQALGQGPEFLTYFQNEAQLDKSGLPSDRFFAERPEGSVSTLKIQRTQQEDSAVYLCASSWTSGNIQYFGAGTRLSVL.

This clonotype was recorded a few times. CDR3 residues: CASTHVSGARQPQHF. The CDR3 DNA is TGTGCCAGTACCCACGTTAGCGGGGCGCGGCAGCCCCAGCATTTT. The rearrangement uses TRBV19 and TRBJ1-5; D is possibly TRBD1 (5 bases). Trimming took 7 bases from V and 7 from J, leaving 20 bases between them. The CDR3 contains 15 residues. Germline-derived CDR1 and CDR2 are LNHDA and SQIVND (reference sequence).

At least ten counts were recorded for this clonotype. The chain uses TRBV7-2 and TRBJ2-3, with 12 nucleotides matching TRBD2. Germline V CDR1 and CDR2: SGHTA, FQGNSA. The CDR3 runs to 15 residues. Germline trimming cut 4 bases from V and 4 bases from J; bases unmatched to any gene: 3. In nucleotides, the CDR3 is TGTGCCAGCAGCTCGGCTAGCGGGGGGGCAGATACGCAGTATTTT. This gives the protein CASSSASGGADTQYF.